The TCR beta chain described here comes from a study of blood T cell repertoires in COVID-19. Study overall: The samples span acute and convalescent COVID-19 from the United States, Italy and Spain. PBMCs, B-cell-depleted T cells, or T cells were the source of the cDNA or gDNA that made up the material.

Trimming removed 4 bases from V and 7 bases from J, with 26 bases in between. The CDR3 loop spans 19 amino acids. CDR1 LGHNA and CDR2 YSLEER come from the germline V gene. In the authors' workflow: Reference gene primer amplification in the assay estimated nucleated cell counts. Repertoires were generated with immunoSEQ multiplex PCR, while TCRdb's copy carries only in-frame clones and drops some. V and J calls and clone size are copied from that table; D and trimming were computed from the DNA. The data contain about 140,000 clones, 75% to 90% of them singletons. In this sample, this clone turned up many times.

The sample consisted of peripheral blood. The rearrangement joins TRBV4-3 to TRBJ1-6; possibly TRBD1 for D (6 bases). This TCR came from a man aged 50-60 years who had recovered from COVID-19. CDR3 in DNA: TGCGCCAGCAGCCCGACCTTATGGACGGGGCCGAGGGGGAATTCACCCCTCCACTTT. This gives the protein CASSPTLWTGPRGNSPLHF.